Shown below are 25 T cell receptor beta chains from a single sample sequenced in a study of patients and donors after allogeneic stem cell transplantation. TCRdb recomputed calls from the RT-PCR reads with MiXCR, one row per CDR3 protein. The sample lists some 880,000 distinct CDR3 sequences; over 15% were seen once. Sequencing was carried out using blood, either unsorted or a sorted T cell fraction (not recorded which). Source of these receptors: a human donor who was either an allogeneic HSCT recipient or a stem cell or donor lymphocyte infusion donor (not recorded which). It is not recorded whose cells these are; they may come from a transplant donor.

The table lists this clonotype with a few counts. The CDR3 sequence is CASSYSKTGVFYEQYF. CDR3 DNA sequence: TGTGCCAGCAGTTACTCGAAGACAGGGGTTTTCTACGAGCAGTACTTC. The V gene is TRBV6-5, the J gene TRBJ2-7; 8 bases are a match to TRBD1. This CDR3 spans 16 amino acids. Trimming cost V 0 bases and J 3 bases; bases outside gene matches: 7. Germline CDR1 MNHEY, CDR2 SVGAGI.

The chain joins TRBV9 to TRBJ1-1, with unresolved D. Deletions cut 0 bases from V and 4 bases from J, with 13 bases between. CDR3 length equals 15 residues. Per the germline V gene, CDR1 is SGDLS and CDR2 is YYNGEE. CDR3 protein: CASSVVGSRSTEAFF. The CDR3 DNA reads as TGTGCCAGCAGCGTAGTTGGCTCCCGGAGCACTGAAGCTTTCTTT.

A few counts support this clonotype. The chain links TRBV20-1 to TRBJ2-7; 9 bases line up with TRBD1. Trimming at V came to 1 base and at J to 2 bases, leaving 3 bases not matched to a gene. CDR1 is DFQATT and CDR2 is SNEGSKA in the germline V gene (reference sequence). This CDR3 contains 14 residues. CDR3: CSARGTGDPYEQYF. DNA for the CDR3: TGCAGTGCTAGAGGGACAGGGGACCCCTACGAGCAGTACTTC.

This clonotype was detected a few times. The chain links TRBV18 to TRBJ1-2; D remains unclear. CDR3 size: 15 residues. The ends were cut back, 0 bases at V and 4 bases at J, with 12 bases in the middle. The germline V gene encodes CDR1 KGHSH and CDR2 LQKENI. DNA of the CDR3: TGTGCCAGCTCACCACCCTCGGCCAAGGGCTATGGCTACACCTTC. It specifies CASSPPSAKGYGYTF.

This chain uses TRBV12-5 with TRBJ2-5; no clear D gene. V gave up 0 bases and J gave up 5 bases, with 13 bases separating them. Germline V gives CDR1 LGHNT, CDR2 FRNRAP. The CDR3 length is 15 residues. The CDR3 sequence: CASGLVPGPRETQYF. In DNA, the CDR3 is TGTGCTAGTGGTTTGGTCCCGGGTCCAAGGGAGACCCAGTACTTC.

The sample holds a few counts of this clonotype. The chain couples TRBV12-3 or TRBV12-4 to TRBJ2-7; 13 bases are a match to TRBD2. This CDR3 region has 15 residues. The V gene end was trimmed by 7 bases and the J gene end by 6 bases; junction bases not matched to a gene: 9. The CDR3, as DNA: TGTGCCAGCACCAGAGGACTAGCGGGAGCTGGCGAGCAGTACTTC. Translation: CASTRGLAGAGEQYF.

This clonotype was counted a few times. The DNA of the CDR3 is TGTGCCAGCACCGACAGGGGTGCGCAGTATTTT. Encoded protein: CASTDRGAQYF. The rearrangement links TRBV6-6 to TRBJ2-3; 8 bases map to TRBD1. The V segment lost 7 bases and the J segment 10 bases; nucleotides outside the gene matches: 4. CDR3 length: 11 amino acids. Germline lookup yields CDR1 MNHNY and CDR2 SVGAGI (reference sequence).

As to this clonotype: At one end, the junction sequence differs from germline, possibly due to a read error. The chain is built from TRBV6-5 and TRBJ1-4; 8 positions match TRBD1. Germline lookup yields CDR1 MNHEY and CDR2 SVGAGI. This CDR3 is built from 16 residues. CDR3 DNA: TGTGCCAGCAGTTACGGGGGCCCGACAGGGGAGGAAATACTGTTTTTT. This translates into CASSYGGPTGEEILFF.

The gene calls are TRBV20-1 and TRBJ2-5, with 7 nucleotides matching TRBD2. Germline trimming cut 6 bases from V and 2 bases from J; bases unmatched to any gene: 6. The V gene's germline CDR1 is DFQATT and CDR2 SNEGSKA (reference sequence). The CDR3 contains 13 residues. The DNA for the CDR3 is TGCAGTGCGAAGCGGGGTGGACAAGAGACCCAGTACTTC. Translation: CSAKRGGQETQYF.

This clonotype was seen only a few times. The V gene is TRBV20-1, the J gene TRBJ2-7; 10 bases are shared with TRBD1. Per the germline V gene, CDR1 is DFQATT and CDR2 is SNEGSKA (reference sequence). Losses at the gene ends were 7 bases for V and 2 bases for J; bases not matched to a gene: 11. The CDR3 spans 15 residues. The CDR3 spells CSGRPGTGVPYEQYF. The CDR3 DNA reads as TGCAGTGGCAGACCCGGGACAGGGGTCCCCTACGAGCAGTACTTC.

This rearrangement joins TRBV27 to TRBJ1-4, with D perhaps TRBD1 (6 bases). CDR3 size: 14 residues. Trimming cost V 7 bases and J 3 bases, with 12 bases left between them. Germline V gives CDR1 MNHEY, CDR2 SMNVEV (reference sequence). Written as DNA, the CDR3 is TGTGCCAGCATTCCTAGACAGGCTAATGAAAAACTGTTTTTT. It translates to CASIPRQANEKLFF.

Only a few counts were recorded for this clonotype. The chain employs TRBV25-1 and TRBJ2-2; D unclear. Germline CDR1 is MGHDK and CDR2 is SYGVNS. This CDR3 spans 15 amino acids. The V and J ends lost 3 bases and 0 bases respectively, with 8 bases between them. CDR3: CASSDPATNTGELFF. The CDR3 bases are TGTGCCAGCAGTGACCCCGCTACGAACACCGGGGAGCTGTTTTTT.

This clonotype was counted only a few times. The chain uses TRBV5-1 and TRBJ2-2; unclear D gene. The CDR3 loop spans 14 amino acids. Germline CDR1 is SGHRS and CDR2 is YFSETQ. The germline V and J ends were trimmed by 7 bases and 2 bases, with 12 bases remaining between them. The CDR3 region has the DNA TGCGCCAGCTCCCCCTTGGCTAACACCGGGGAGCTGTTTTTT. Its protein is CASSPLANTGELFF.

The rearrangement joins TRBV30 to TRBJ1-1; D is unresolved. The CDR3 totals 11 residues. Germline V gene data show CDR1 as GTSNPN and CDR2 as SVGIG (reference sequence). Trimming shortened V by 4 bases and J by 7 bases, and 10 bases separated the two germline ends. CDR3 in DNA: TGTGCCTGGATAAGGTGGGGTGAAGCTTTCTTT. Translation gives CAWIRWGEAFF.

The chain carries TRBV2 and TRBJ2-2; D uncertain. CDR3 length equals 13 residues. Deletions cut 7 bases from V and 3 bases from J, with 9 bases between. The germline gives CDR1 SNHLY, CDR2 FYNNEI. The CDR3 is CASTETYTGELFF. CDR3 nucleotide sequence: TGTGCCAGCACCGAGACCTACACCGGGGAGCTGTTTTTT.

The rearrangement uses TRBV21-1 and TRBJ2-7. TRBV21-1 is classified as a pseudogene. The CDR3 length is 14 residues. This CDR3 reads CASSSEPRRYEQYF. For the CDR3, the DNA is TGTGCCAGCAGCTCCGAACCCCGTAGGTACGAGCAGTACTTC.

This clonotype was recorded a few times. The chain recombines TRBV12-3 or TRBV12-4 with TRBJ1-5; D ambiguous. V was pared by 0 bases and J by 5 bases, with 8 bases between. The CDR3 covers 14 residues. The CDR3 coding sequence is TGTGCCAGCAGTTTAGCGATCGGGCATCAGCCCCAGCATTTT. Encoded protein: CASSLAIGHQPQHF.

This chain's CDR3 is CSARDMASGFSYNEQFF. The DNA of the CDR3 is TGCAGTGCTAGAGATATGGCTAGCGGGTTCTCCTACAATGAGCAGTTCTTC. The chain joins TRBV20-1 to TRBJ2-1; TRBD2 agrees at 8 bases. V lost 0 bases, J lost 0 bases, and 7 bases stayed unmatched. CDR1 and CDR2 from the germline V gene are DFQATT and SNEGSKA (reference sequence). The CDR3 has 17 residues.

This clonotype was seen more than once but under ten times. This chain uses TRBV12-3 or TRBV12-4 with TRBJ2-4, with D perhaps TRBD1 (6 bases). The CDR3 consists of 13 residues. Trimming pared 5 bases from V and 5 bases from J, leaving 10 bases between. The CDR3: CASSLDSQNIQYF. CDR3 coding DNA: TGTGCCAGCAGTCTGGACAGCCAAAACATTCAGTACTTC.

This chain uses TRBV28 with TRBJ1-1; D ambiguous. CDR3 size: 12 residues. With 7 bases removed from V and 3 bases from J, the gap between germline ends came to 9 bases. Germline V gene lookup returns CDR1 MDHEN and CDR2 SYDVKM. CDR3 in amino acids: CASKVLDTEAFF. CDR3 DNA sequence: TGTGCCAGCAAAGTCTTAGACACTGAAGCTTTCTTT. The full variable domain, rest sourced from reference TRBV28 and TRBJ1-1, is DVKVTQSSRYLVKRTGEKVFLECVQDMDHENMFWYRQDPGLGLRLIYFSYDVKMKEKGDIPEGYSVSREKKERFSLILESASTNQTSMYLCASKVLDTEAFFGQGTRLTVV.

This clonotype showed up many times. The gene calls are TRBV5-1 and TRBJ1-2; TRBD1 agrees at 9 bases. Looked up from germline, CDR1 is SGHRS and CDR2 is YFSETQ. The CDR3 extends over 13 amino acids. Germline trimming cut 4 bases from V and 8 bases from J; bases unmatched to any gene: 6. CDR3 sequence: CASSHTGGNGYTF. As DNA, the CDR3 is TGCGCCAGCAGCCACACAGGGGGCAACGGCTACACCTTC.

The rearrangement uses TRBV5-1 and TRBJ2-7; 8 bases are shared with TRBD1. CDR3 length: 17 amino acids. V shed 0 bases and J 2 bases; nucleotides not matched to a gene: 10. The V gene's germline CDR1 is SGHRS and CDR2 YFSETQ. The CDR3 DNA is TGCGCCAGCAGCTTGGTGGGGGGACAGGCCCTAACCTACGAGCAGTACTTC. Encoded protein: CASSLVGGQALTYEQYF.

The chain combines TRBV6-2 or TRBV6-3 with TRBJ1-2; 8 bases align to TRBD1. After removal of 3 bases from V and 7 bases from J, the junction contained 10 bases not matched to a gene. Per the germline V gene, CDR1 is MNHEY and CDR2 is SVGEGT. This CDR3 comprises 15 residues. This CDR3 is CASSYSAGGLGGYTF. Written as DNA, the CDR3 is TGTGCCAGCAGTTATTCGGCAGGGGGCCTAGGTGGCTACACCTTC.

The CDR3 DNA reads as TGCGCCAGCAGCTTGGGGCCCTTTGGGTCACCCCTCCACTTT. Protein: CASSLGPFGSPLHF. The chain employs TRBV5-1 and TRBJ1-6; D remains unclear. Germline V CDR1 and CDR2: SGHRS, YFSETQ. Trimming pared 0 bases from V and 10 bases from J, leaving 11 bases between. The CDR3 has 14 amino acids.

There are a few counts of this clonotype. This chain links TRBV5-1 with TRBJ2-1; 9 bases map to TRBD1. Germline V gene data show CDR1 as SGHRS and CDR2 as YFSETQ. This CDR3 has 14 amino acids. J gave up 7 bases and V 5 bases, and 7 bases lay outside the gene matches. The chain's CDR3 is CASRKGQGNNEQFF. The CDR3 DNA sequence: TGCGCCAGCAGGAAGGGACAGGGTAATAATGAGCAGTTCTTC.